This is a list of T cell receptor beta chains from one sample in a study of Graves' ophthalmopathy and Graves' hyperthyroidism. MiXCR was run by TCRdb on the multiplex PCR reads, yielding one entry per CDR3 protein. The data show 400,000 to 500,000 distinct CDR3 sequences, roughly 21% seen once. Material: peripheral blood. The receptors were gathered from a woman aged 18-29 years with stable Graves' hyperthyroidism. CDR3s include the opening cysteine and the closing phenylalanine or tryptophan. The D gene is left open where the match is weak. Part of the rows lack a size; the others show once, few, many or a class for expanded clones.

clone size: many; J gene: TRBJ2-4; V gene: TRBV7-3; D gene: -; CDR3 DNA: TGTGCCAGCAGCTTAGTTCCCATGGCTAACCATCTAGCCAAAAACATTCAGTACTTC; CDR3 protein: CASSLVPMANHLAKNIQYF
clone size: many; J gene: TRBJ2-5; V gene: TRBV30; D gene: -; CDR3 DNA: TGTGCCTGGAGTGGGATCGTACAAGAGACCCAGTACTTC; CDR3 protein: CAWSGIVQETQYF
clone size: many; J gene: TRBJ1-1; V gene: TRBV9; D gene: -; CDR3 DNA: TGTGCCAGCAGCGCCAGGGCGGTCACTGAAGCTTTCTTT; CDR3 protein: CASSARAVTEAFF
clone size: -; J gene: TRBJ2-7; V gene: TRBV12-3/TRBV12-4; D gene: TRBD2; CDR3 DNA: TGTGCCAGCAGGACTAGCGGGAGTGTCTCCTCCTACGAGCAGTACTTC; CDR3 protein: CASRTSGSVSSYEQYF
clone size: many; J gene: TRBJ1-2; V gene: TRBV28; D gene: TRBD1; CDR3 DNA: TGTGCCAGCAGTGAGAACAGGGGTTTGGACTATGGCTACACCTTC; CDR3 protein: CASSENRGLDYGYTF
clone size: many; J gene: TRBJ1-1; V gene: TRBV20-1; D gene: -; CDR3 DNA: TGCAGTGCTTGGCGAGGGCACTCGGGGAACACTGAAGCTTTCTTT; CDR3 protein: CSAWRGHSGNTEAFF
clone size: -; J gene: TRBJ2-7; V gene: TRBV11-2; D gene: TRBD2; CDR3 DNA: TGTGCCAGCAGCTGGGGGGGTCTAGCGAAGGGGGAGCAGTACTTC; CDR3 protein: CASSWGGLAKGEQYF
clone size: many; J gene: TRBJ2-7; V gene: TRBV5-1; D gene: TRBD2; CDR3 DNA: TGCGCCAGCAGCATTAGCGGGGCCCCGGGCGAGCAGTACTTC; CDR3 protein: CASSISGAPGEQYF
clone size: many; J gene: TRBJ2-5; V gene: TRBV12-5; D gene: -; CDR3 DNA: TGTGCTAGTGGAATCGGGACTATCATCAGGGGGGAGACCCAGTACTTC; CDR3 protein: CASGIGTIIRGETQYF
clone size: many; J gene: TRBJ2-2; V gene: TRBV6-2/TRBV6-3; D gene: TRBD1; CDR3 DNA: TGTGCCAGCAGTGGACGACAGGGAGCGAACACCGGGGAGCTGTTTTTT; CDR3 protein: CASSGRQGANTGELFF
clone size: -; J gene: TRBJ1-1; V gene: TRBV25-1; D gene: -; CDR3 DNA: TGTGCCAGCAGTGACCGACAGGACTCTGAAGCTTTCTTT; CDR3 protein: CASSDRQDSEAFF
clone size: many; J gene: TRBJ1-1; V gene: TRBV19; D gene: TRBD1; CDR3 DNA: TGTGCCAGTAATACCGGGACAGGGGGCGGAGAAGCTTTCTTT; CDR3 protein: CASNTGTGGGEAFF
clone size: -; J gene: TRBJ2-2; V gene: TRBV5-1; D gene: -; CDR3 DNA: TGCGCCAGCGAAGAGGGAGCCATAACCGGGGAGCTGTTTTTT; CDR3 protein: CASEEGAITGELFF
clone size: once; J gene: TRBJ1-5; V gene: TRBV10-3; D gene: -; CDR3 DNA: TGTGCCATCAGGGCGGATAGCAATCAGCCCCAGCATTTT; CDR3 protein: CAIRADSNQPQHF
clone size: many; J gene: TRBJ2-7; V gene: TRBV4-1; D gene: -; CDR3 DNA: TGCGCCAGCAGCCAAGATCTCATTAAGAGCTCCTACGAGCAGTACTTC; CDR3 protein: CASSQDLIKSSYEQYF
clone size: many; J gene: TRBJ2-7; V gene: TRBV5-1; D gene: TRBD2; CDR3 DNA: TGCGCCAGCAGCACGGGACTAGCCGTTTCCGAGCAGTACTTC; CDR3 protein: CASSTGLAVSEQYF
clone size: -; J gene: TRBJ1-1; V gene: TRBV4-2; D gene: -; CDR3 DNA: TGTGCCAGCAGCCAAGAAGGAGGAGAAGCTGAAGCTTTCTTT; CDR3 protein: CASSQEGGEAEAFF
clone size: few; J gene: TRBJ1-2; V gene: TRBV5-1; D gene: -; CDR3 DNA: TGCGCCAGCAGCTTGGTAGGCCGGCCTCAACCTAACTATGGCTACACCTTC; CDR3 protein: CASSLVGRPQPNYGYTF
clone size: many; J gene: TRBJ1-1; V gene: TRBV29-1; D gene: -; CDR3 DNA: TGCAGCGTTGTTGATGTGAGACGGGGCACTGAAGCTTTCTTT; CDR3 protein: CSVVDVRRGTEAFF